This T cell receptor beta chain was recorded in a study of T cell responses to AZD1222 COVID-19 vaccine. Study-wide context: Researchers grouped second doses given at about 4 or about 12 weeks into one pool.

The germline CDR1 and CDR2 sequences are SGHTS and YDEGEE. CDR3 size: 15 residues. V dropped 4 bases and J dropped 0; count of bases not matched to a gene: 5. This clone was counted a single time. What it binds is not known. Profiled with immunoSEQ multiplex PCR; TCRdb holds only in-frame clones, not every one. The sample has some 55,000 clones; 87% are singletons. General study results and limits: Seropositive status at baseline applied to only six AZD1222 recipients. Repertoires were obtained solely post-peak T cell response. Spike-specific TCR breadth and depth grew following two AZD1222 doses.

This clonotype was sampled from an adult in good health. V usage is TRBV5-8 and J usage is TRBJ2-3; 7 nucleotides agree with TRBD1. This material consisted of peripheral blood, taken on day 0 of AZD1222 vaccination. The CDR3, as DNA: TGTGCCAGCAGCCCGGGGACAGTTAGCACAGATACGCAGTATTTT. Its protein product is CASSPGTVSTDTQYF.